One T cell receptor (beta chain) is described in this entry. As yet, its antigen is unknown. The read finishes 3 residues shy of the CDR3 end, and the germline J gene is used to complete it. The method was immunoSEQ multiplex PCR; TCRdb's version includes in-frame clones alone and lacks a portion of them. Recorded for this sample: roughly 30,000 clones. This sample is drawn from a study of Tregs in tolerant kidney transplant recipients. The overall study: Recipients received nonmyeloablative bone marrow transplants from related graft donors, with transient mixed chimerism.

The CDR3 spans 16 residues. Trimming removed 6 bases at V and 3 bases at J, with 21 bases between. The V gene's germline CDR1 is PRHDT and CDR2 FYEKMQ (reference sequence). Study-wide findings and caveats: Tolerant patients' donor-specific Tregs expanded beyond overall Tregs, suggesting antigen-driven growth.

The chain has TRBV13 and TRBJ2-7; D remains ambiguous. This specimen was CD8+ T cells from blood, taken before the transplant. This receptor was taken from a human donor who received a combined kidney and bone marrow transplant. CDR3 region: CASSFGAGLSIYEQYF. Partial CDR3 DNA: TGTGCCAGCAGTTTTGGCGCAGGTTTAAGTATCTACGAG.